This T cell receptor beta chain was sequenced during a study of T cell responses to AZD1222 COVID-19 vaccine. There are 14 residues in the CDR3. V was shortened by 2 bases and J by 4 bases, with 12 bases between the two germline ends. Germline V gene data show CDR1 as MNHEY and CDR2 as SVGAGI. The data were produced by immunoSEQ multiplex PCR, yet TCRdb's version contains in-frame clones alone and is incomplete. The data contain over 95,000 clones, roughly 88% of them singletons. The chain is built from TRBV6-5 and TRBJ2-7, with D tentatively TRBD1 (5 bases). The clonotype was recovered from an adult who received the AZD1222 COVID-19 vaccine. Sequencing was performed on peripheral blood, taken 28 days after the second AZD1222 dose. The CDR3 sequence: CASSYGEGAYEQYF. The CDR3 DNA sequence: TGTGCCAGCAGTTACGGGGAAGGGGCGTACGAGCAGTACTTC.